This T cell receptor (beta chain) is drawn from a study of OX40 agonist ivuxolimab in advanced cancers. Study context: Aged about 20 to 80 with a mean of roughly 65 years, they were almost 85% male. Findings and limits, study-wide: The study found among the lowest clonal expansion in partial responders at 0.1-3.0 mg/kg. Still undetermined is the antigen specificity of the expanded peripheral T cells.

Germline V lookup: CDR1 SGHTA, CDR2 FQGNSA. The CDR3 spans 15 residues. V lost 5 bases, J lost 7 bases, and 18 bases lay in between. Worth noting for this clone: Its specificity is not known.

Autoimmune disease history or systemic immunosuppression was exclusionary. Only in-frame clones appear in the TCRdb table, and some are missing; sequencing was by immunoSEQ multiplex PCR. This table holds some 69,000 clones, around 90% found once. The V call is TRBV7-2, the J call TRBJ2-1; TRBD2 is a possible D gene (5 bases). The sequencing here drew on CD4+ or CD8+ T cells sorted from blood, taken in a trial of the OX40 agonist ivuxolimab. The sequence derives from an adult with an advanced solid tumor such as melanoma, head and neck, liver or kidney cancer. CDR3 nucleotide sequence: TGTGCCAGCAGCCCCCGGGAATCCCTAAGGAATGAGCAGTTCTTC. Translating gives CASSPRESLRNEQFF.